What follows is one T cell receptor beta chain and its context. This sample stems from a study of T cells after yellow fever vaccination. TCRdb re-derived calls from the 5' RACE reads in MiXCR, one entry per CDR3 protein. The sample consists of 70,000 to 80,000 distinct CDR3 sequences, roughly 7% of them appearing once. The sample consisted of CD8+ T cells sorted from PBMCs, taken around 10 days after the first yellow fever vaccination. This receptor was obtained from a man in his late teens or twenties who received the YFV17D yellow fever vaccine.

The CDR3 nucleotides read TGTGCCAGCAGCCCCCTGGGGATAACTAGACTTAACTACAATGAGCAGTTCTTC. Translated, it gives CASSPLGITRLNYNEQFF. The chain is built from TRBV14 and TRBJ2-1, with D possibly TRBD2 on 5 matching bases. Germline V gives CDR1 SGHDN, CDR2 FVKESK. This CDR3 has 18 residues. Trimming removed 4 bases at V and 3 bases at J, with 22 bases between.